The rows below give T cell receptor beta chains drawn from one sample of a study of identical twins. TCRdb fed the 5' RACE reads into MiXCR, producing one record per CDR3 protein. Found here are around 490,000 distinct CDR3 sequences, roughly 15% of them singletons; the top ten hold 0.44%. The sample was also reused in another study, on yellow fever vaccine responses in identical twins.

Material: CD4+ T cells sorted from blood. The source of these receptors is a woman between 18 and 29 years old in good health. Both conserved end residues are part of each CDR3. The D gene is left open where the match is weak. A clone size is listed for some rows: how often the clone was seen (once, few, many), or a class if it is expanded.

-	TRBV5-1	TRBJ1-2	many	TGCGCCAGCAGCTTGGATGGACGGCCTAACTATGGCTACACCTTC	CASSLDGRPNYGYTF
TRBD1	TRBV10-2	TRBJ2-2	-	TGCGCCAGCATCGAAGCAGGGGGCATCACCGGGGAGCTGTTTTTT	CASIEAGGITGELFF
TRBD1	TRBV28	TRBJ1-2	-	TGTGCCAGCAGTACAGGGGGCTCAGCTAACTATGGCTACACCTTC	CASSTGGSANYGYTF
-	TRBV12-3/TRBV12-4	TRBJ2-7	few	TGTGCCAGCAGTTTATCCTACTTCGACTCCTACGAGCAGTACTTC	CASSLSYFDSYEQYF
TRBD1	TRBV24-1	TRBJ2-7	few	TGTGCCATCGCCGGGACAGGGGATCGCGAGCAGTACTTC	CAIAGTGDREQYF
TRBD1	TRBV2	TRBJ2-1	few	TGTGCCAGCAATAGGATTGGGACAGGGAAAAATGAGCAGTTCTTC	CASNRIGTGKNEQFF
TRBD1	TRBV4-1	TRBJ1-4	-	TGCGCCAGCAGCCCTGGGACAGCTGCAACTAATGAAAAACTGTTTTTT	CASSPGTAATNEKLFF
-	TRBV28	TRBJ2-1	-	TGTGCCAGCAGTTCCGAGCGCCCGGGCAGTGAGCAGTTCTTC	CASSSERPGSEQFF
-	TRBV5-4	TRBJ1-1	-	TGTGCCAGCAGAACAGGGCTGGACACTGAAGCTTTCTTT	CASRTGLDTEAFF
-	TRBV7-9	TRBJ2-7	-	TGTGCCAGCAGCACGACAGACTCCTACGAGCAGTACTTC	CASSTTDSYEQYF
-	TRBV9	TRBJ2-3	-	TGTGCCAGCAGCGTAGAGGCCTCCATGATAGGAGATACGCAGTATTTT	CASSVEASMIGDTQYF
-	TRBV6-4	TRBJ2-5	-	TGTGCCAGCAGCCCTACTGCCGAGAGGGGCTTTCAGACCCAGTACTTC	CASSPTAERGFQTQYF
-	TRBV5-6	TRBJ2-1	few	TGTGCCAGCAGCTTTGGAGGATGGAGCGACAATGAGCAGTTCTTC	CASSFGGWSDNEQFF
-	TRBV6-1	TRBJ2-1	-	TGTGCCAGCAGTGATTACAAGAGCTCCTACAATGAGCAGTTCTTC	CASSDYKSSYNEQFF
-	TRBV3-1	TRBJ2-1	few	TGTGCCAGCAGCCTGAACAGCAATGAGCAGTTCTTC	CASSLNSNEQFF
-	TRBV4-2	TRBJ2-1	-	TGTGCCAGCAGCCAAGTAGTAGCAAGAGAGAATGAGCAGTTCTTC	CASSQVVARENEQFF
-	TRBV20-1	TRBJ1-5	-	TGCAGTGCTCCCACGGGGGTAGGTTCGCCCCAGCATTTT	CSAPTGVGSPQHF
TRBD1	TRBV15	TRBJ2-1	few	TGTGCCACCAGCAGAGGACAGGGGGCTAGCAATGAGCAGTTCTTC	CATSRGQGASNEQFF
-	TRBV6-5	TRBJ2-3	few	TGTGCCAGCAGTTACCCGGGATCTACAGATACGCAGTATTTT	CASSYPGSTDTQYF
TRBD2	TRBV20-1	TRBJ2-2	-	TGCAGTGCTAGACTACAGGGACTAGCGGGGGGAAACACCGGGGAGCTGTTTTTT	CSARLQGLAGGNTGELFF
TRBD1	TRBV27	TRBJ2-1	few	TGTGCCAGCAGTTTATTGCCTGGGACAGGGGGCGGGAGGCAGTTCTTC	CASSLLPGTGGGRQFF
-	TRBV5-1	TRBJ1-1	-	TGCGCCAGCAGCAGTGCCTTGAACACTGAAGCTTTCTTT	CASSSALNTEAFF
-	TRBV7-9	TRBJ2-7	few	TGTGCCAGCAGCTTAACCCCGAGCGGGCACTACGAGCAGTACTTC	CASSLTPSGHYEQYF
-	TRBV12-3/TRBV12-4	TRBJ2-5	-	TGTGCCAGCACCGATATGGGAGAGGAGACCCAGTACTTC	CASTDMGEETQYF
-	TRBV29-1	TRBJ2-3	-	TGCAGCGTTGTTTTCGCCGGGGCTCAAGATACGCAGTATTTT	CSVVFAGAQDTQYF
-	TRBV20-1	TRBJ2-3	few	TGCAGTGCCGGTGGGGCTTCGTCTACACGGGATACGCAGTATTTT	CSAGGASSTRDTQYF
-	TRBV12-3/TRBV12-4	TRBJ1-5	few	TGTGCCAGCAGCACGGCAGGGGCCAATCAGCCCCAGCATTTT	CASSTAGANQPQHF
-	TRBV7-8	TRBJ2-4	many	TGTGCCAGCAGCTCCACCCCCCCAGGGGCGGGGGTAGCCAAAAACATTCAGTACTTC	CASSSTPPGAGVAKNIQYF
TRBD2	TRBV9	TRBJ2-1	few	TGTGCCAGCAGCGTAGCGGGGGGAACGGGACCGGGGCTAAATGAGCAGTTCTTC	CASSVAGGTGPGLNEQFF
-	TRBV7-9	TRBJ2-4	many	TGTGCCAGCAGCTTAGATGGGAACGAAAACATTCAGTACTTC	CASSLDGNENIQYF
-	TRBV27	TRBJ1-2	-	TGTGCCAGCAGTCCACGGACAGAATGGGACTATGGCTACACCTTC	CASSPRTEWDYGYTF
-	TRBV5-5	TRBJ1-5	many	TGTGCCAGCAGCTTGTCGGATGGCAATCAGCCCCAGCATTTT	CASSLSDGNQPQHF
TRBD2	TRBV20-1	TRBJ2-7	-	TGCAGCTACTCCTCGGGAGGGTCCGAGCAGTACTTC	CSYSSGGSEQYF
-	TRBV11-2	TRBJ1-5	few	TGTGCCAGCAGCCCCGACCGGGACCTGGGGAATCAGCCCCAGCATTTT	CASSPDRDLGNQPQHF
TRBD1	TRBV5-1	TRBJ2-5	few	TGCGCCAGCAGCACGGGACAGACCCCACAAGAGACCCAGTACTTC	CASSTGQTPQETQYF
TRBD2	TRBV11-2	TRBJ2-1	few	TGTGCCAGCAGCCCCGGGGCGGGGGGTACTAGCGGGAGGTATGAGCAGTTCTTC	CASSPGAGGTSGRYEQFF
-	TRBV20-1	TRBJ2-2	-	TGCAGTGCTAGAGTTAACCGGGATCTACCATTGAACACCGGGGAGCTGTTTTTT	CSARVNRDLPLNTGELFF
-	TRBV28	TRBJ1-5	few	TGTGCCGCGCGGGGGGTGTACAATCAGCCCCAGCATTTT	CAARGVYNQPQHF